These 27 T cell receptor beta chains originate from one sample sequenced in a study of cytomegalovirus exposure and HLA in healthy donors. The PCR made use of 60 Vbeta and 13 Jbeta primers. Sequencing was performed with immunoSEQ multiplex PCR; in TCRdb, only in-frame clones are kept and a portion is missing. Among roughly 190,000 clones, around 80% were seen once, and the ten largest hold 0.85% to 1.4%. Sequences were obtained from PBMCs. The receptors stem from a middle-aged woman in good health and CMV-seronegative.

The rearrangement joins TRBV20-1 to TRBJ2-2; TRBD2 is a possible D gene (6 bases). V lost 5 bases to trimming and J lost 8 bases, with 9 bases between them. Germline V gives CDR1 DFQATT, CDR2 SNEGSKA (reference sequence). CDR3 length: 11 amino acids. The CDR3, as DNA: TGCAGTGCTGAGGGAGGTGGGGAGCTGTTTTTT. Protein sequence: CSAEGGGELFF.

The gene calls are TRBV5-1 and TRBJ1-1, with 10 bases that match TRBD1. Looked up from germline, CDR1 is SGHRS and CDR2 is YFSETQ. J lost 4 bases, V lost 7 bases, and 10 bases had no gene match. This CDR3 comprises 15 residues. CDR3 region: CASRRTGGEITEAFF. The CDR3 region has the DNA TGCGCCAGCCGTCGGACAGGGGGGGAGATCACTGAAGCTTTCTTT.

V and J are TRBV11-3 and TRBJ1-2; possible D gene TRBD1, 5 bases. V was shortened by 1 base and J by 6 bases, with 9 bases between the two germline ends. The germline CDR1 and CDR2 sequences are SGHNT and YENEEA. The CDR3 has 13 residues. The CDR3 region is CASSLARDDGYTF. Here the CDR3 DNA reads TGTGCCAGCAGCTTAGCCAGGGATGATGGCTACACCTTC.

The chain employs TRBV5-8 and TRBJ1-1; D may be TRBD1 (6 bases). The V and J ends lost 3 bases and 5 bases respectively, with 11 bases between them. The CDR3 is 13 residues long. Germline loops: CDR1 SGHTS, CDR2 YDEGEE. CDR3: CASSWGLGTEAFF. CDR3 in DNA: TGTGCCAGCAGCTGGGGGCTCGGAACTGAAGCTTTCTTT.

To note about this clone: At the DNA level, this CDR3 is encoded by other sequences in the same sample as well. The chain joins TRBV6-1 to TRBJ2-7; D perhaps matches TRBD2 (5 bases). V lost 8 bases, J lost 7 bases, and 18 bases lay in between. This CDR3 is 13 amino acids long. Germline V gives CDR1 MNHNS, CDR2 SASEGT. The CDR3 DNA sequence: TGTGCCAGCCGGACCAGCGGCTCGGAAGAGCAGTACTTC. Translating it yields CASRTSGSEEQYF.

V usage is TRBV7-2 and J usage is TRBJ2-7; 8 bases fit TRBD2. The CDR3 totals 15 residues. Trimming at V came to 6 bases and at J to 3 bases, leaving 10 bases not matched to a gene. Germline values: CDR1 SGHTA, CDR2 FQGNSA. The CDR3 loop is CASRLGVAGLYEQYF. Here the CDR3 DNA reads TGTGCCAGCAGGCTAGGAGTAGCGGGACTCTACGAGCAGTACTTC.

The V and J genes are TRBV11-2 and TRBJ1-3, with 8 bases lining up with TRBD1. There are 15 residues in the CDR3. Unmatched junction bases numbered 7, after V lost 5 bases and J lost 4 bases. CDR1 and CDR2 from the germline V gene are SGHAT and FQNNGV. This chain's CDR3 is CASSRTGPTGNTIYF. Written as DNA, the CDR3 is TGTGCCAGCAGCAGGACAGGGCCCACAGGAAACACCATATATTTT.

In this sample, this clone turned up many times. The chain links TRBV6-4 to TRBJ2-3, with 9 bases matching TRBD2. This CDR3 spans 15 amino acids. Germline V gene sequence: CDR1 MRHNA, CDR2 SNTAGT. V shed 5 bases and J 2 bases; nucleotides not matched to a gene: 5. The CDR3 DNA sequence: TGTGCCAGCAGTTTGACTAGCGGCGTCACAGATACGCAGTATTTT. Encoded protein: CASSLTSGVTDTQYF.

The rearrangement joins TRBV29-1 to TRBJ2-3; a weak D match, TRBD2 (5 bases). The V end was cut by 4 bases, the J end by 3 bases, with 11 bases between. The CDR3 has 13 amino acids. Germline CDR1 SQVTM, CDR2 ANQGSEA. CDR3 protein: CSVVWGDTDTQYF. The CDR3 region has the DNA TGCAGCGTTGTATGGGGAGATACAGATACGCAGTATTTT.

This clone has more than one count but fewer than ten. The chain employs TRBV6-1 and TRBJ1-1; 10 bases align to TRBD1. V lost 3 bases to trimming and J lost 5 bases; unmatched junction nucleotides: 3. There are 14 residues in the CDR3. CDR1 and CDR2 (germline): MNHNS, SASEGT. In DNA form, the CDR3 reads TGTGCCAGCAGTGACTGGACAGGGGGTACTGAAGCTTTCTTT. It encodes CASSDWTGGTEAFF.

The chain carries TRBV19 and TRBJ1-2; no clear D gene. Trimming removed 6 bases from V and 6 bases from J, with 11 bases in between. CDR1 and CDR2 from the germline V gene are LNHDA and SQIVND (reference sequence). CDR3 size: 12 residues. CDR3 nucleotides: TGTGCCAGTAGGGAGGAGCCTCATGGCTACACCTTC. Protein product: CASREEPHGYTF.

The chain is built from TRBV18 and TRBJ2-7; TRBD2 agrees at 9 bases. Trimming at V came to 6 bases and at J to 3 bases, leaving 9 bases not matched to a gene. Germline V gives CDR1 KGHSH, CDR2 LQKENI. The CDR3 is 15 amino acids. The CDR3: CASSPRGLAHYEQYF. CDR3 DNA sequence: TGTGCCAGCTCCCCCCGGGGACTAGCACACTACGAGCAGTACTTC.

The chain employs TRBV5-1 and TRBJ1-3, with D uncertain. The germline V and J ends were trimmed by 0 bases and 0 bases, with 13 bases remaining between them. Germline assignment: CDR1 SGHRS and CDR2 YFSETQ. The CDR3 runs to 17 residues. The CDR3 loop is CASSLVGGGFSGNTIYF. The DNA for the CDR3 is TGCGCCAGCAGCTTGGTGGGAGGTGGATTCTCTGGAAACACCATATATTTT. The entire variable domain, with the rest obtained from reference TRBV5-1 and TRBJ1-3, is as follows: KAGVTQTPRYLIKTRGQQVTLSCSPISGHRSVSWYQQTPGQGLQFLFEYFSETQRNKGNFPGRFSGRQFSNSRSEMNVSTLELGDSALYLCASSLVGGGFSGNTIYFGEGSWLTVV.

This rearrangement joins TRBV28 to TRBJ1-2; D is unresolved. The CDR3 contains 13 residues. Germline CDR1 and CDR2: MDHEN and SYDVKM. With 6 bases removed from V and 4 bases from J, the gap between germline ends came to 12 bases. CDR3 sequence reads: CASSPGEIYGYTF. DNA for the CDR3: TGTGCCAGCAGCCCCGGAGAAATCTATGGCTACACCTTC.

The chain is built from TRBV4-1 and TRBJ1-2, with D perhaps TRBD1 (6 bases). Germline CDR1 and CDR2: MGHRA and YSYEKL. The germline V and J ends were trimmed by 0 bases and 4 bases, with 15 bases remaining between them. The CDR3 runs 16 residues. In nucleotides, the CDR3 is TGCGCCAGCAGCCAAGATCCTTCGGACAGAGGCTATGGCTACACCTTC. Translating it yields CASSQDPSDRGYGYTF.

The V gene is TRBV6-1, the J gene TRBJ1-1, with 7 bases identical to TRBD1. CDR3 size: 13 residues. After removal of 6 bases from V and 5 bases from J, the junction contained 6 bases not matched to a gene. Per germline, CDR1 MNHNS and CDR2 SASEGT. CDR3 amino acids: CASSRTGLTEAFF. For the CDR3, the DNA is TGTGCCAGCAGCCGGACAGGCTTAACTGAAGCTTTCTTT.

The J gene is TRBJ2-1, the V gene TRBV27; TRBD2 matches 7 bases. The CDR3 spans 16 residues. The germline CDR1 and CDR2 sequences are MNHEY and SMNVEV (reference sequence). The V and J ends lost 2 bases and 3 bases, in that order; junction bases with no gene match: 7. CDR3 nucleotides: TGTGCCAGCAGTTTAACGGGCGGGAGCAACTACAATGAGCAGTTCTTC. This translates into CASSLTGGSNYNEQFF.

The V gene is TRBV5-4, the J gene TRBJ2-5, with no clear D. V shed 0 bases and J shed 2 bases, with 8 bases lying between them. This CDR3 spans 14 amino acids. Germline CDR1 SGHNT, CDR2 YYREEE (reference sequence). The CDR3 bases are TGTGCCAGCAGCTTGGAGAGACAACAAGAGACCCAGTACTTC. This codes for CASSLERQQETQYF.

Here the CDR3 DNA reads TGTGCCAGCTCGCCAAGCGGAGGGAACAATCAGCCCCAGCATTTT. Encoded protein: CASSPSGGNNQPQHF. The chain couples TRBV18 to TRBJ1-5; D uncertain. Germline CDR1 KGHSH, CDR2 LQKENI. The V end lost 6 bases, the J end lost 3 bases, and 15 bases lay between the germline ends. This CDR3 contains 15 residues. The full variable domain, rest sourced from reference TRBV18 and TRBJ1-5, is NAGVMQNPRHLVRRRGQEARLRCSPMKGHSHVYWYRQLPEEGLKFMVYLQKENIIDESGMPKERFSAEFPKEGPSILRIQQVVRGDSAAYFCASSPSGGNNQPQHFGDGTRLSIL.

The V gene is TRBV11-1, the J gene TRBJ2-3; 8 bases fit TRBD1. The length of the CDR3 is 14 residues. In germline, CDR1 is SGHAT, CDR2 FQDESV (reference sequence). J was trimmed by 4 bases and V by 1 base; bases with no gene match: 1. The CDR3 sequence: CASSLEDRADTQYF. The CDR3 region has the DNA TGTGCCAGCAGCTTAGAGGACAGGGCAGATACGCAGTATTTT. Full variable domain (outside the CDR3, taken from reference TRBV11-1 and TRBJ2-3): EAEVAQSPRYKITEKSQAVAFWCDPISGHATLYWYRQILGQGPELLVQFQDESVVDDSQLPKDRFSAERLKGVDSTLKIQPAELGDSAMYLCASSLEDRADTQYFGPGTRLTVL.

The genes are TRBV19 and TRBJ2-5, with TRBD2 identical over 12 bases. V shed 8 bases, J shed 5 bases, and the junction held 3 bases outside the gene matches. Germline V lookup: CDR1 LNHDA, CDR2 SQIVND (reference sequence). The CDR3 runs 13 residues. CDR3 DNA: TGTGCCAGTGCTAGCGGGAGGGCCGAGACCCAGTACTTC. Translation gives CASASGRAETQYF. Full variable domain (remainder filled in from reference TRBV19 and TRBJ2-5): DGGITQSPKYLFRKEGQNVTLSCEQNLNHDAMYWYRQDPGQGLRLIYYSQIVNDFQKGDIAEGYSVSREKKESFPLTVTSAQKNPTAFYLCASASGRAETQYFGPGTRLLVL.

This clone has just one count. V is TRBV10-3 and J is TRBJ2-7, with 8 bases aligning to TRBD2. The trim removed 7 bases at V and 5 bases at J, leaving 10 bases unmatched. Germline loops: CDR1 ENHRY, CDR2 SYGVKD. The CDR3 contains 14 residues. In DNA form, the CDR3 reads TGTGCCATCAACAGCGGGAGTGGATCGGACGAGCAGTACTTC. Amino acids: CAINSGSGSDEQYF.

V is TRBV6-5 and J is TRBJ1-1; 7 bases fit TRBD1. The length of the CDR3 is 15 residues. V trimming: 4 bases; J trimming: 1 base; junction bases outside the gene matches: 6. Germline lookup yields CDR1 MNHEY and CDR2 SVGAGI. This chain's CDR3 is CASSFYRGPNTEAFF. CDR3 sequence (DNA): TGTGCCAGCAGTTTCTACAGGGGCCCGAACACTGAAGCTTTCTTT.

This chain connects TRBV30 to TRBJ1-3, with D possibly being TRBD1 (5 bases). This CDR3 comprises 15 residues. CDR1 is GTSNPN, CDR2 SVGIG, per germline (reference sequence). The V end lost 2 bases, the J end lost 2 bases, and 13 bases lay between the germline ends. The CDR3 spells CAWSRLGGTGNTIYF. In nucleotides, the CDR3 is TGTGCCTGGAGTAGGCTGGGGGGGACTGGAAACACCATATATTTT.

V is TRBV7-2 and J is TRBJ1-5; D might be TRBD1 (5 bases). Germline CDR1 SGHTA, CDR2 FQGNSA. CDR3 length equals 15 residues. V was clipped by 2 bases and J by 5 bases, with 13 bases between them. This chain's CDR3 is CASSLNHGGHQPQHF. CDR3 sequence (DNA): TGTGCCAGCAGCTTAAATCACGGGGGTCATCAGCCCCAGCATTTT.

J is TRBJ1-3 and V is TRBV19, with unresolved D. The germline V gene has CDR1 LNHDA and CDR2 SQIVND (reference sequence). Trimming took 5 bases from V and 5 from J, leaving 13 bases between them. The CDR3 is made up of 14 amino acids. CDR3 nucleotides: TGTGCCAGTAGTCGGGCGGCGGGAAGAAACACCATATATTTT. As protein: CASSRAAGRNTIYF.

CDR3: CASSQETGNTEAFF. CDR3 coding DNA: TGCGCCAGCAGCCAGGAGACAGGGAACACTGAAGCTTTCTTT. This chain joins TRBV4-3 and TRBJ1-1, with D possibly being TRBD1 (6 bases). Germline CDR1 reads LGHNA; CDR2 reads YSLEER. V lost 3 bases, J lost 1 base, and 9 bases lay in between. CDR3 length equals 14 residues.